This T cell receptor (beta chain) originates from a study of cytomegalovirus exposure and HLA in healthy donors. Study results and caveats: According to an earlier analysis, most TCR beta V segments yielded productive rearrangements about 87% or about 30% of the time. Most subjects' HLA-A and HLA-B alleles were reportedly predicted from TCR beta sequences.

Concerning this clone: Its antigen is unidentified.

CDR1 and CDR2 from the germline V gene are SGHDT and YYEEEE. The V end lost 0 bases, the J end lost 6 bases, and 9 bases lay between the germline ends. The CDR3 length is 13 residues. Both 60 Vbeta primers and 13 Jbeta primers went into the PCR. This table comes from immunoSEQ multiplex PCR, and its TCRdb copy is limited to in-frame clones, with some not included. The sample contains 130,000 or so clones, around 80% of which appear only once. The source is a man under 40 in good health and CMV-seronegative. The sample taken for sequencing was PBMCs. This chain connects TRBV5-6 to TRBJ1-2; no clear D. CDR3 residues: CASSLVQLDGYTF. As DNA, the CDR3 is TGTGCCAGCAGCTTGGTACAGTTAGATGGCTACACCTTC.